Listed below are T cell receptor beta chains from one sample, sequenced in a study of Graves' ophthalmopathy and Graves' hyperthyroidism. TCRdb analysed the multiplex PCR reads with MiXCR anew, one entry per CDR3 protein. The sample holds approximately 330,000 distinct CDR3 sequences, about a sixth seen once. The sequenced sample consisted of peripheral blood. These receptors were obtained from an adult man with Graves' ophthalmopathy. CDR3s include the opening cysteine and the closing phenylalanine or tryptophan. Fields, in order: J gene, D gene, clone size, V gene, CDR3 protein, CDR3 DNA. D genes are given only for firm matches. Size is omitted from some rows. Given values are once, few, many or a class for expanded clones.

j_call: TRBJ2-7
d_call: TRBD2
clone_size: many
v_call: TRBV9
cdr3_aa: CASSVVGGSLLREQYF
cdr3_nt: TGTGCCAGCAGCGTAGTGGGCGGGAGCCTCCTGAGAGAGCAGTACTTC

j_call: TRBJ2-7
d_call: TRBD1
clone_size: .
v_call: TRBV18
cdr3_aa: CASSQDRGTYF
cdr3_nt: TGTGCCAGCTCCCAAGACAGGGGGACGTACTTC

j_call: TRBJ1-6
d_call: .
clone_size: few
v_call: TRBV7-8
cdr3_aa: CASSLNPDSPLHF
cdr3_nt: TGTGCCAGCAGCTTAAACCCAGACTCACCCCTCCACTTT

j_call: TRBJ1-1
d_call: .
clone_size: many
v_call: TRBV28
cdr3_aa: CASSYGTVRGTEAFF
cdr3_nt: TGTGCCAGCAGTTATGGAACGGTCCGGGGCACTGAAGCTTTCTTT

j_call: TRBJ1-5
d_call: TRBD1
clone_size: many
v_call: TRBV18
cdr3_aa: CASSPGQGNQPQHF
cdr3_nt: TGTGCCAGCAGTCCCGGACAGGGGAATCAGCCCCAGCATTTT

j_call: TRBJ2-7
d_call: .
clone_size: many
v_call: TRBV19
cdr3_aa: CASSSLPPTYEQYF
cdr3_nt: TGTGCCAGTAGTAGCTTACCACCTACCTACGAGCAGTACTTC

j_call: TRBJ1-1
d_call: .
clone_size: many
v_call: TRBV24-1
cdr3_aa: CATVNREGTEAFF
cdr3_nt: TGTGCCACCGTTAACAGGGAGGGGACTGAAGCTTTCTTT

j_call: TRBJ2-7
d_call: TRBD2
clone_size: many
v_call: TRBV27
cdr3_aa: CASSPGLGGREQYF
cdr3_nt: TGTGCCAGCAGTCCAGGACTAGGCGGCCGCGAGCAGTACTTC

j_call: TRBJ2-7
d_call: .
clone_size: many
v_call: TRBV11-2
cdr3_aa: CASSLGGGMIYEQYF
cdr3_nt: TGTGCCAGCAGCTTAGGAGGGGGGATGATCTACGAGCAGTACTTC

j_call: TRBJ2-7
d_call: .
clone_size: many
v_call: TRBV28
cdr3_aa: CASTPRQGSYF
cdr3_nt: TGTGCCAGCACCCCAAGGCAGGGGTCGTACTTC

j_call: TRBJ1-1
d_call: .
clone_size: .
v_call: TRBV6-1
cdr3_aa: CASSKRNNAEAFF
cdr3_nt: TGTGCCAGCAGTAAACGTAACAACGCTGAAGCTTTCTTT

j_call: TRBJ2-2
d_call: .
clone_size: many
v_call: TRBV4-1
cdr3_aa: CASSQPTVRDTGELFF
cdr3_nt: TGCGCCAGCAGCCAACCTACAGTAAGGGACACCGGGGAGCTGTTTTTT

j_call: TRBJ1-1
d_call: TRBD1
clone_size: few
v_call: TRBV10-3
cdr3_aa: CAISESWTGSKTEAFF
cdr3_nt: TGTGCCATCAGTGAGTCATGGACAGGGAGTAAGACTGAAGCTTTCTTT

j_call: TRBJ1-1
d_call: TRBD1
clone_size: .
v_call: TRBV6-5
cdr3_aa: CASSFGGQGPNTEAFF
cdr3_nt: TGTGCCAGCAGTTTCGGGGGACAGGGACCGAACACTGAAGCTTTCTTT

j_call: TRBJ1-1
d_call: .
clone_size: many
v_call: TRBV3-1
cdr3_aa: CASSQSPDRNTEAFF
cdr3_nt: TGTGCCAGCAGCCAAAGTCCCGACAGGAACACTGAAGCTTTCTTT

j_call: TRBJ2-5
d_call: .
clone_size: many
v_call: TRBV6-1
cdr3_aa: CASRDGDPRKTQYF
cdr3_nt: TGTGCCAGCAGAGACGGGGACCCCCGAAAGACCCAGTACTTC

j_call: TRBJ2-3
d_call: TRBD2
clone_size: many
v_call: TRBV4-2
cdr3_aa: CASSQAGGTSGNTQYF
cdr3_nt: TGTGCCAGCAGCCAAGCGGGGGGGACTAGCGGAAATACGCAGTATTTT

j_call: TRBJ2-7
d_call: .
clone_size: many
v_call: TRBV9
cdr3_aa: CASSVAPFYEQYF
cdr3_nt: TGTGCCAGCAGCGTAGCCCCTTTTTACGAGCAGTACTTC

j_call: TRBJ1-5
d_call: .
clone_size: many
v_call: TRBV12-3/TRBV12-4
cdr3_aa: CASSLTGTTNQPQHF
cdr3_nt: TGTGCCAGCAGTCTTACCGGGACAACCAATCAGCCCCAGCATTTT

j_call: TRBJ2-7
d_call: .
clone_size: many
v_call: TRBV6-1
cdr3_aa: CASSEEGGYEQYF
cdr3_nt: TGTGCCAGCAGTGAAGAAGGCGGCTACGAGCAGTACTTC

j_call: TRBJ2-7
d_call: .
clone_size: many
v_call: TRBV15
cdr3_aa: CATSREGRARDEQYF
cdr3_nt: TGTGCCACCAGCAGAGAAGGCAGGGCAAGAGACGAGCAGTACTTC

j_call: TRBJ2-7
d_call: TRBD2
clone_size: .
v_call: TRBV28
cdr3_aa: CASQRDFGGEQYF
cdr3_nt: TGTGCCAGCCAGCGGGATTTTGGGGGCGAGCAGTACTTC

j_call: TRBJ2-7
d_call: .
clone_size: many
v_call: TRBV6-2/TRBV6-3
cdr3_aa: CASSSAGADSYEQYF
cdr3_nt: TGTGCCAGCAGTTCCGCGGGTGCAGATTCCTACGAGCAGTACTTC

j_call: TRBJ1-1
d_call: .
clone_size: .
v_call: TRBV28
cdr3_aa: CASSGGPPNTEAFF
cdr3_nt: TGTGCCAGCAGTGGAGGACCGCCGAACACTGAAGCTTTCTTT

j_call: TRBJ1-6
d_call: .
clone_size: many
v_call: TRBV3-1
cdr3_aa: CASGTENSPLHF
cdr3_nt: TGTGCCAGCGGGACTGAAAATTCACCCCTCCACTTT

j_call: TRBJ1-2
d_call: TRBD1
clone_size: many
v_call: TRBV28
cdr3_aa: CASRRTGGNDYGYTF
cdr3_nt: TGTGCCAGCAGGCGGACAGGGGGCAATGACTATGGCTACACCTTC

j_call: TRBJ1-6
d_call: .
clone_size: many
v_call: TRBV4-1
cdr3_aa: CASSQSPGDYLPLHF
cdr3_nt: TGCGCCAGCTCCCAATCGCCCGGCGACTACCTACCCCTCCACTTT

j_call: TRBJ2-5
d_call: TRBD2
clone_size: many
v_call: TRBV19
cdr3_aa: CASVGPSGLAGYTEETQYF
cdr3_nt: TGTGCCAGCGTGGGCCCCTCGGGACTAGCGGGATATACTGAGGAGACCCAGTACTTC

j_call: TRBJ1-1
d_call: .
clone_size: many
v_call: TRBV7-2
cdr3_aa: CASSPRLMNTEAFF
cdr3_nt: TGTGCCAGCAGCCCCAGGCTTATGAACACTGAAGCTTTCTTT

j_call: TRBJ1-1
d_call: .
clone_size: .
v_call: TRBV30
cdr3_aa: CAWSVGGEDTEAFF
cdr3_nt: TGTGCCTGGAGTGTGGGCGGGGAGGACACTGAAGCTTTCTTT

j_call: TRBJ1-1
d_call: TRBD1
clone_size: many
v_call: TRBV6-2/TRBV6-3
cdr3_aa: CASSYLRDRGPAFF
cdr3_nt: TGTGCCAGCAGCTACCTCCGGGACAGGGGGCCGGCTTTCTTT

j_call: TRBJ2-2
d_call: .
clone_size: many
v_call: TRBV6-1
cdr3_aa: CASRASRVTGELFF
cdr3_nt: TGTGCCAGCAGGGCCTCACGGGTCACCGGGGAGCTGTTTTTT

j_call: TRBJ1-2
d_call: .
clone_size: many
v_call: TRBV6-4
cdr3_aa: CASSGGHTFVYGYTF
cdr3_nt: TGTGCCAGCAGTGGGGGCCACACCTTCGTCTATGGCTACACCTTC

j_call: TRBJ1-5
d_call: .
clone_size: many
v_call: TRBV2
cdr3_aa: CASSEMMEGRGPQHF
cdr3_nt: TGTGCCAGCAGTGAAATGATGGAAGGCCGCGGGCCCCAGCATTTT

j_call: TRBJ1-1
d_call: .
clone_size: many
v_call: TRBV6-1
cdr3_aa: CASSRGGSAITEAFF
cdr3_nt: TGTGCCAGCAGCCGGGGAGGTTCGGCAATCACTGAAGCTTTCTTT

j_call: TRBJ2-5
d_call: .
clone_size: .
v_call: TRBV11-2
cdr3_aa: CASSLVIWSRETQYF
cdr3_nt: TGTGCCAGCAGCTTAGTTATCTGGTCCAGGGAGACCCAGTACTTC

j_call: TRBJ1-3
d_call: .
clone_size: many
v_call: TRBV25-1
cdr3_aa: CASSEPGSTAGNTIYF
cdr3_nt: TGTGCCAGCAGTGAGCCAGGGTCTACAGCTGGAAACACCATATATTTT

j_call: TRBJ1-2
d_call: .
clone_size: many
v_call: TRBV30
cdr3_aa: CAWRQLIFDYGYTF
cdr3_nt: TGTGCCTGGAGACAACTTATATTTGACTATGGCTACACCTTC

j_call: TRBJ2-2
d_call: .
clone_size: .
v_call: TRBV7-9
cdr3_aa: CASSFQGFGELFF
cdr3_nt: TGTGCCAGCAGCTTTCAGGGGTTCGGGGAGCTGTTTTTT

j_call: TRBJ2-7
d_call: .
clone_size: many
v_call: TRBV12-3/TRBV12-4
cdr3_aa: CASRIGRRPLYEQYF
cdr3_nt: TGTGCCAGCAGGATCGGACGGAGACCCCTCTACGAGCAGTACTTC

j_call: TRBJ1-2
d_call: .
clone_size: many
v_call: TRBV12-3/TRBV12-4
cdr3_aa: CASSRSPVWHYGYTF
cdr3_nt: TGTGCCAGCAGTCGAAGCCCGGTTTGGCACTATGGCTACACCTTC

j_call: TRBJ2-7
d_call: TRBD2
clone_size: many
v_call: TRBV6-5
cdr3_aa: CASSYSAGGGYEQYF
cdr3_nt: TGTGCCAGCAGTTACTCGGCGGGAGGAGGATACGAGCAGTACTTC

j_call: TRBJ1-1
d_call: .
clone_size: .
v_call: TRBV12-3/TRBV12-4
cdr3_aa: CASSIRDGSVTEAFF
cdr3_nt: TGTGCCAGCAGTATCAGGGACGGATCGGTCACTGAAGCTTTCTTT

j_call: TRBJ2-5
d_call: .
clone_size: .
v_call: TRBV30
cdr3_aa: CAWSLTRETQYF
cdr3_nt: TGTGCCTGGAGTCTGACAAGGGAGACCCAGTACTTC

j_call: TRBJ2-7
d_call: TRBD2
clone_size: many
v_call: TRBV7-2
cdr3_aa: CASSVTSGSYEQYF
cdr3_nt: TGTGCCAGCAGCGTGACTAGCGGCTCCTACGAGCAGTACTTC

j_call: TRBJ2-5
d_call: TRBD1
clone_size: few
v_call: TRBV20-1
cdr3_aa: CSARVPGQGAQETQYF
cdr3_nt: TGCAGTGCTAGAGTTCCGGGACAGGGGGCCCAAGAGACCCAGTACTTC

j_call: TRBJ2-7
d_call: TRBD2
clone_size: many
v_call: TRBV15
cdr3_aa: CATSRETRRVTSGRSYEQYF
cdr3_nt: TGTGCCACCAGCAGAGAAACCCGTAGGGTGACTAGCGGGAGATCCTACGAGCAGTACTTC

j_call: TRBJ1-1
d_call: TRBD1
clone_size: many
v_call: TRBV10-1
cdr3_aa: CASSETGTGNLKAFF
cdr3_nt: TGCGCCAGCAGTGAGACCGGGACAGGGAACCTGAAAGCTTTCTTT

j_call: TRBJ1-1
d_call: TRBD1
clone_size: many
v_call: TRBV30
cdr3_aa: CAWSKSGGAWAFF
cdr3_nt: TGTGCCTGGAGTAAATCAGGGGGCGCGTGGGCTTTCTTT

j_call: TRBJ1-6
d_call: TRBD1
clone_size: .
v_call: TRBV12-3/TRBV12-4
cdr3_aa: CASSSRTGSMSPLHF
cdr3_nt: TGTGCCAGCAGTTCACGGACAGGGTCGATGTCACCCCTCCACTTT

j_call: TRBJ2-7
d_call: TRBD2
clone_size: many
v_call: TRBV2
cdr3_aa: CASSESGTSGAEQYF
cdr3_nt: TGTGCCAGCAGTGAGTCCGGGACTAGCGGGGCCGAGCAGTACTTC

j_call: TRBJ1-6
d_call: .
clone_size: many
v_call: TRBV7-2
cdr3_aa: CASSKTAYNSPLHF
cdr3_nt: TGTGCCAGCAGTAAAACAGCGTATAATTCACCCCTCCACTTT

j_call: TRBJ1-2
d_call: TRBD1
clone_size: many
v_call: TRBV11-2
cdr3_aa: CASAAGTGGYYGYTF
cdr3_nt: TGTGCCAGCGCCGCCGGGACAGGGGGCTACTATGGCTACACCTTC

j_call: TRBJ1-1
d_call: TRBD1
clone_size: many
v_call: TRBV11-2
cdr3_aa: CVSSLDRGTEAFF
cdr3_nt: TGTGTCAGCAGCTTAGACAGGGGCACTGAAGCTTTCTTT